A single sample is the source of the 25 T cell receptor beta chains below, sequenced in a study of cytomegalovirus exposure and HLA in healthy donors. This table comes from immunoSEQ multiplex PCR, and its TCRdb copy is limited to in-frame clones, with some not included. The sample has 130,000 or so clones, roughly 90% seen once; the top ten hold about 3.7%. Source material: PBMCs. The origin of the receptors is a man aged 25 to 40 in good health and CMV-seronegative.

The gene calls are TRBV27 and TRBJ2-6; weak D call: TRBD2 (5 bases). Germline V CDR1 and CDR2: MNHEY, SMNVEV (reference sequence). The V end lost 6 bases, the J end lost 4 bases, and 16 bases lay between the germline ends. CDR3 length: 16 residues. The chain's CDR3 is CASSRNRETGANVLTF. As DNA, the CDR3 is TGTGCCAGCAGCCGTAATAGGGAGACCGGGGCCAACGTCCTGACTTTC.

CDR3 nucleotides: TGTGCCAGCAGCCAAGTCATCGGACTAGGAGGGGGCTACGAGCAGTACTTC. Translating gives CASSQVIGLGGGYEQYF. This sequence joins TRBV4-2 and TRBJ2-7; a weak D match, TRBD2 (7 bases). Germline loops: CDR1 LGHNA, CDR2 YNFKEQ. Trimming removed 1 base from V and 3 bases from J, with 19 bases in between. CDR3 length: 17 amino acids.

V and J are TRBV5-1 and TRBJ1-2; the match to TRBD1 covers 7 bases. The V segment lost 1 base and the J segment 4 bases; nucleotides outside the gene matches: 7. Germline V gene sequence: CDR1 SGHRS, CDR2 YFSETQ. There are 15 residues in the CDR3. The CDR3 nucleotides read TGCGCCAGCAGCTTGAAAACAGGGGTTCTCTATGGCTACACCTTC. Protein sequence: CASSLKTGVLYGYTF.

This chain joins TRBV5-1 and TRBJ2-3; D is possibly TRBD2 (6 bases). V was shortened by 0 bases and J by 2 bases, with 10 bases between the two germline ends. The CDR3 covers 15 residues. Germline V gene lookup returns CDR1 SGHRS and CDR2 YFSETQ. The CDR3 DNA reads as TGCGCCAGCAGCTTGGGCGGGGCCCACACAGATACGCAGTATTTT. Translation: CASSLGGAHTDTQYF. The variable domain in full, with the rest retrieved from reference TRBV5-1 and TRBJ2-3, is KAGVTQTPRYLIKTRGQQVTLSCSPISGHRSVSWYQQTPGQGLQFLFEYFSETQRNKGNFPGRFSGRQFSNSRSEMNVSTLELGDSALYLCASSLGGAHTDTQYFGPGTRLTVL.

The chain has TRBV11-2 and TRBJ1-1, with TRBD1 identical over 9 bases. V shed 6 bases and J 2 bases; nucleotides not matched to a gene: 7. The germline gives CDR1 SGHAT, CDR2 FQNNGV. The CDR3 spans 15 residues. CDR3 region: CASSLNRGRNTEAFF. Written as DNA, the CDR3 is TGTGCCAGCAGTCTCAACAGGGGGCGAAACACTGAAGCTTTCTTT.

The chain uses TRBV7-6 and TRBJ2-6; 7 nucleotides agree with TRBD1. Germline loops: CDR1 SGHVS, CDR2 FNYEAQ. The CDR3 is 16 residues long. Trimming cost V 6 bases and J 2 bases; bases outside gene matches: 7. In DNA, the CDR3 is TGTGCCAGCAGTACAGGGGTCGGGACTGGGGCCAACGTCCTGACTTTC. As protein: CASSTGVGTGANVLTF. Looking up the rest from reference TRBV7-6 and TRBJ2-6 gives the full variable domain: GAGVSQSPRYKVTKRGQDVALRCDPISGHVSLYWYRQALGQGPEFLTYFNYEAQQDKSGLPNDRFSAERPEGSISTLTIQRTEQRDSAMYRCASSTGVGTGANVLTFGAGSRLTVL.

This clone was seen only once. CDR3 sequence: CASSHRVIQPQHF. As DNA, the CDR3 is TGTGCCAGCAGTCACAGGGTAATTCAGCCCCAGCATTTT. This chain uses TRBV6-5 with TRBJ1-5; tentative D call: TRBD1 (6 bases). Germline lookup yields CDR1 MNHEY and CDR2 SVGAGI. V was clipped by 5 bases and J by 6 bases, with 11 bases between them. The CDR3 is 13 residues long.

V usage is TRBV6-5 and J usage is TRBJ2-7; the match to TRBD1 covers 9 bases. The CDR3 is 13 residues long. With V trimmed by 4 bases and J by 3 bases, 1 base remained unmatched. Germline CDR1 reads MNHEY; CDR2 reads SVGAGI. The CDR3 reads CASSWGQGYEQYF. CDR3 nucleotides: TGTGCCAGCAGTTGGGGACAGGGCTACGAGCAGTACTTC.

This chain connects TRBV10-2 to TRBJ1-4, with D possibly being TRBD1 (5 bases). The CDR3 totals 12 residues. V was trimmed by 8 bases and J by 8 bases, leaving 12 bases between them. CDR1 is WSHSY and CDR2 is SAAADI in the germline V gene. The CDR3 protein is CASGRGKEKLFF. CDR3 bases: TGCGCCAGCGGCCGGGGGAAGGAAAAACTGTTTTTT.

The count of this clone is one. The chain is built from TRBV7-2 and TRBJ2-7; maybe TRBD1 (6 bases). Looked up from germline, CDR1 is SGHTA and CDR2 is FQGNSA. Trimming pared 1 base from V and 4 bases from J, leaving 11 bases between. The CDR3 has 14 amino acids. The CDR3 reads CASSLVGGAYEQYF. The CDR3 nucleotides read TGTGCCAGCAGCTTAGTTGGGGGCGCGTACGAGCAGTACTTC.

This clone was found once. This chain connects TRBV5-1 to TRBJ2-3, with TRBD2 matching over 10 bases. Trimming at V came to 0 bases and at J to 4 bases, leaving 5 bases not matched to a gene. Germline assignment: CDR1 SGHRS and CDR2 YFSETQ. The CDR3 runs to 16 residues. The CDR3 spells CASSLAERGGSDTQYF. The CDR3 DNA follows: TGCGCCAGCAGCTTGGCTGAGCGGGGGGGTTCAGATACGCAGTATTTT.

The rearrangement links TRBV11-2 to TRBJ2-7, with 7 bases fitting TRBD1. CDR1 and CDR2 (germline): SGHAT, FQNNGV. Germline trimming cut 1 base from V and 1 base from J; bases unmatched to any gene: 7. The CDR3 consists of 16 residues. DNA for the CDR3: TGTGCCAGCAGCTTAGCCCGTGGGACAGTTTCCTACGAGCAGTACTTC. Amino acids: CASSLARGTVSYEQYF.

V is TRBV19 and J is TRBJ2-7; 7 positions match TRBD1. The CDR3 is 14 amino acids. CDR1 is LNHDA and CDR2 is SQIVND in the germline V gene (reference sequence). J gave up 5 bases and V 3 bases, and 7 bases lay outside the gene matches. The CDR3: CASSILTGSHEQYF. CDR3 nucleotide sequence: TGTGCCAGTAGTATTTTGACAGGGTCACACGAGCAGTACTTC.

In its sample, this clone was seen a few times. The chain carries TRBV25-1 and TRBJ1-6, with D perhaps TRBD1 (6 bases). This CDR3 contains 14 residues. The V gene lost 5 bases and the J gene lost 4 bases, with 9 bases spanning the gap. Germline V gene sequence: CDR1 MGHDK, CDR2 SYGVNS. The CDR3 sequence is CASSRRGYNSPLHF. The CDR3 DNA reads TGTGCCAGCAGTCGCAGGGGATATAATTCACCCCTCCACTTT.

V usage is TRBV5-4 and J usage is TRBJ1-6, with D possibly matching TRBD1 (6 bases). Germline assignment: CDR1 SGHNT and CDR2 YYREEE (reference sequence). The CDR3 totals 14 residues. The germline V and J ends were trimmed by 0 bases and 7 bases, with 8 bases remaining between them. CDR3 nucleotide sequence: TGTGCCAGCAGCTTGGATGGACAGAATTCACCCCTCCACTTT. Its protein product is CASSLDGQNSPLHF.

J is TRBJ1-4 and V is TRBV11-2, with TRBD1 matching over 9 bases. The V gene end was trimmed by 5 bases and the J gene end by 7 bases; junction bases not matched to a gene: 11. The CDR3 sequence is 16 residues long. Germline CDR1 SGHAT, CDR2 FQNNGV. CDR3 sequence (DNA): TGTGCCAGCAGCCTCTTTACAGGGGGCGCAGGTGAAAAACTGTTTTTT. Translated: CASSLFTGGAGEKLFF.

This chain uses TRBV5-8 with TRBJ2-1, with a tentative D call TRBD1 (5 bases). The CDR3 is 15 amino acids. From germline, CDR1 is SGHTS and CDR2 YDEGEE. The V and J ends lost 0 bases and 0 bases respectively, with 7 bases between them. CDR3 nucleotide sequence: TGTGCCAGCAGCTTGGGGACATTCTCCTACAATGAGCAGTTCTTC. Its protein is CASSLGTFSYNEQFF.

The genes are TRBV5-1 and TRBJ2-5; the D gene is possibly TRBD2 (5 bases). V lost 2 bases to trimming and J lost 5 bases, with 10 bases between them. The CDR3 has 13 residues. CDR1 is SGHRS and CDR2 is YFSETQ in the germline V gene. The CDR3 DNA follows: TGCGCCAGCAGCTTCGCTGGGGAGGAGACCCAGTACTTC. Residues: CASSFAGEETQYF.

This chain connects TRBV7-8 to TRBJ2-1; tentatively, D is TRBD1 (6 bases). The CDR3 has 17 amino acids. V was clipped by 5 bases and J by 1 base, with 18 bases between them. The germline V gene encodes CDR1 SGHVS and CDR2 FQNEAQ. The CDR3 sequence is CASSPTRTATSYNEQFF. CDR3 bases: TGTGCCAGCAGCCCCACTCGGACAGCCACATCCTACAATGAGCAGTTCTTC.

This clone was observed a single time. The genes are TRBV16 and TRBJ2-7; D gene unclear. The CDR3 totals 12 residues. V gave up 4 bases and J gave up 6 bases, with 10 bases separating them. CDR1 is KGHSY and CDR2 is FQNENV in the germline V gene. CDR3 loop: CASSPSPGEQYF. As DNA, the CDR3 is TGTGCCAGCAGCCCCTCCCCCGGCGAGCAGTACTTC. The full variable domain, rest sourced from reference TRBV16 and TRBJ2-7, is GEEVAQTPKHLVRGEGQKAKLYCAPIKGHSYVFWYQQVLKNEFKFLISFQNENVFDETGMPKERFSAKCLPNSPCSLEIQATKLEDSAVYFCASSPSPGEQYFGPGTRLTVT.

This clone has only a few counts. The chain carries TRBV6-1 and TRBJ1-6, with D possibly TRBD1 on 6 matching bases. The CDR3 totals 15 residues. V dropped 2 bases and J dropped 9 bases, with 14 bases sitting between them. Germline loops: CDR1 MNHNS, CDR2 SASEGT. DNA of the CDR3: TGTGCCAGCAGTGAACAACAGGGAGTCAGTTCACCCCTCCACTTT. Its protein product is CASSEQQGVSSPLHF.

The chain recombines TRBV6-6 with TRBJ2-3; 8 bases are a match to TRBD1. V lost 2 bases and J lost 3; bases outside the gene matches: 7. CDR1 and CDR2 from the germline V gene are MNHNY and SVGAGI (reference sequence). This CDR3 region has 16 residues. CDR3 loop: CASSYPDRGLTDTQYF. The CDR3 coding sequence is TGTGCCAGCAGTTACCCCGACAGGGGTTTGACAGATACGCAGTATTTT.

The gene calls are TRBV6-1 and TRBJ1-4; the D is unclear. Germline assignment: CDR1 MNHNS and CDR2 SASEGT. With 6 bases removed from V and 3 bases from J, the gap between germline ends came to 14 bases. The CDR3 loop spans 15 amino acids. This CDR3 reads CASRVRWAANEKLFF. CDR3 nucleotide sequence: TGTGCCAGCAGAGTACGGTGGGCAGCTAATGAAAAACTGTTTTTT.

Here the CDR3 reads CASSNREGVYGYTF. Written as DNA, the CDR3 is TGTGCCAGCAGCAACAGAGAGGGGGTGTATGGCTACACCTTC. The chain recombines TRBV7-9 with TRBJ1-2; the D gene is possibly TRBD1 (6 bases). The CDR3 is 14 amino acids. From germline, CDR1 is SEHNR and CDR2 FQNEAQ (reference sequence). Trimming took off 5 bases at V and 5 bases at J, with 15 bases between the two ends.

The rearrangement joins TRBV7-9 to TRBJ1-4; 7 nucleotides align to TRBD1. CDR3 size: 17 residues. Germline loops: CDR1 SEHNR, CDR2 FQNEAQ (reference sequence). V was clipped by 4 bases and J by 0 bases; unmatched bases: 8. The CDR3 loop is CASSSQGGGSTNEKLFF. As DNA, the CDR3 is TGTGCCAGCAGCTCCCAGGGGGGAGGCTCAACTAATGAAAAACTGTTTTTT.